The TCR beta chain described here comes from a study of cytomegalovirus exposure and HLA in healthy donors. For the study at large: The same platform was used for the roughly 130 validation repertoires and the approximately 670 first-cohort repertoires, a later analysis reported.

Sequencing used immunoSEQ multiplex PCR; TCRdb keeps in-frame clones, though not all of them. The sample holds about 260,000 clones, less than 95% seen once. Study-wide points: Specificity of a few CMV-associated chains for CMV antigens was verified in vitro. First-cohort TCR clusters tended to co-occur in the roughly 130 validation repertoires, a later analysis found. The authors listed 150 to 200 TCR beta chains as cytomegalovirus-associated.

Remarks on this clone: The target antigen is unknown.

The sample consisted of PBMCs. This receptor was obtained from a woman aged 25-40 years in good health and CMV-seronegative.

The CDR3 sequence: CASSPEGIGGDEQFF. Written as DNA, the CDR3 is TGTGCCAGCTCACCAGAGGGGATTGGGGGGGATGAGCAGTTCTTC. The genes are TRBV18 and TRBJ2-1, with 7 bases identical to TRBD2. The CDR3 has 15 amino acids. Losses at the gene ends were 2 bases for V and 8 bases for J; bases not matched to a gene: 9. Germline loops: CDR1 KGHSH, CDR2 LQKENI.